The TCR beta chain under discussion was sequenced for a study of cytomegalovirus exposure and HLA in healthy donors. The primer mix had 60 Vbeta and 13 Jbeta primers. Original data processing: Among the unique TCR beta chains that a later analysis counted, around 82 million in all, 10 million to 13 million were shared. This table comes from immunoSEQ multiplex PCR, and its TCRdb copy is limited to in-frame clones, with some not included. V and J calls and clone size follow that table, whereas D and trimming were derived from the DNA. The sample has about 240,000 clones, about 80% seen once. Germline V gene lookup returns CDR1 MRHNA and CDR2 SNTAGT. V was trimmed by 4 bases and J by 9 bases, leaving 13 bases between them. CDR3 size: 13 residues.

The TCR comes from a woman aged 55-69 years in good health and CMV-seropositive. V usage is TRBV6-4 and J usage is TRBJ1-5; D ambiguous. Sequences were obtained from PBMCs. The CDR3 sequence is CASSVEGGRPQHF. The CDR3 bases are TGTGCCAGCAGTGTTGAGGGCGGGAGGCCCCAGCATTTT.